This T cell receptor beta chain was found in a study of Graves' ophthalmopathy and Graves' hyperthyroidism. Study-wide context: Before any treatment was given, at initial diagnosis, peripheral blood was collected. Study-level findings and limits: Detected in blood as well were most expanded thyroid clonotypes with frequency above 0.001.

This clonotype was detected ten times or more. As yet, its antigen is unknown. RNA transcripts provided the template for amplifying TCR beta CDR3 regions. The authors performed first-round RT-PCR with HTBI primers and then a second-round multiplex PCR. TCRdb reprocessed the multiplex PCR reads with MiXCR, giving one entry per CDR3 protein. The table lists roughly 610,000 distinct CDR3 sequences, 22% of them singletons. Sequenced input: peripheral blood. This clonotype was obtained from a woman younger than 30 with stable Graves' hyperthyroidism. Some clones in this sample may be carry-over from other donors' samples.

The CDR3 region is CASSQVGVETQYF. The CDR3 bases are TGTGCCAGCAGCCAAGTGGGGGTCGAGACCCAGTACTTC. J is TRBJ2-5 and V is TRBV14, with D tentatively TRBD1 or TRBD2 (5 bases each). The V gene's germline CDR1 is SGHDN and CDR2 FVKESK. V was cut by 1 base and J by 5 bases, with 8 bases left in between. The CDR3 is 13 amino acids. Full variable domain (outside the CDR3, taken from reference TRBV14 and TRBJ2-5): EAGVTQFPSHSVIEKGQTVTLRCDPISGHDNLYWYRRVMGKEIKFLLHFVKESKQDESGMPNNRFLAERTGGTYSTLKVQPAELEDSGVYFCASSQVGVETQYFGPGTRLLVL.